The 18 T cell receptor beta chains reported below all come from one sample, sequenced in a study of identical twins. One entry per CDR3 protein, called by TCRdb with MiXCR from the 5' RACE reads. The table lists about 700,000 distinct CDR3 sequences, 8.6% of them singletons. These sequences were also reported in another study, on yellow fever vaccine responses in identical twins.

The material sequenced was PBMCs. These receptors were collected from a woman under 30 in good health.

This clonotype was recorded many times. The gene calls are TRBV18 and TRBJ2-5, with 9 bases that match TRBD1. V lost 4 bases, J lost 2 bases, and 5 bases stayed unmatched. Germline CDR1 reads KGHSH; CDR2 reads LQKENI. The CDR3 loop spans 15 amino acids. The CDR3 is CASSLQGARQETQYF. CDR3 bases: TGTGCCAGCTCACTACAGGGGGCGCGGCAAGAGACCCAGTACTTC.

This clonotype occurred a few times. V gene TRBV20-1 combines with J gene TRBJ2-7, with D perhaps matching TRBD2 (5 bases). V was shortened by 0 bases and J by 0 bases, with 12 bases between the two germline ends. This CDR3 region has 15 residues. Germline values: CDR1 DFQATT, CDR2 SNEGSKA (reference sequence). The CDR3 sequence is CSARDRRVSSYEQYF. The CDR3 DNA reads as TGCAGTGCTAGAGATAGGCGGGTTAGCTCCTACGAGCAGTACTTC.

The V call is TRBV6-2 or TRBV6-3, the J call TRBJ2-4; D remains unclear. V lost 6 bases, J lost 0 bases, and 12 bases lay in between. Germline CDR1 is MNHEY and CDR2 is SVGEGT. The CDR3 has 15 amino acids. Written as DNA, the CDR3 is TGTGCCAGCAGCAAGGCCAACACAGCCAAAAACATTCAGTACTTC. Translation gives CASSKANTAKNIQYF.

This clonotype was detected only a few times. The chain links TRBV5-1 to TRBJ1-1, with D tentatively TRBD1 (5 bases). The V end lost 5 bases, the J end lost 2 bases, and 16 bases lay between the germline ends. Per the germline V gene, CDR1 is SGHRS and CDR2 is YFSETQ. The CDR3 extends over 15 amino acids. This CDR3 is CASRLAGRSNTEAFF. CDR3 bases: TGCGCCAGCAGGCTTGCAGGGCGAAGCAACACTGAAGCTTTCTTT.

This clonotype was counted only a few times. V and J are TRBV29-1 and TRBJ2-3; D is possibly TRBD1 (6 bases). This CDR3 comprises 12 residues. Germline loops: CDR1 SQVTM, CDR2 ANQGSEA. V was pared by 5 bases and J by 2 bases, with 8 bases between. In DNA form, the CDR3 reads TGCAGCGTTTGGGGGCTCACAGATACGCAGTATTTT. Residues: CSVWGLTDTQYF.

The table lists this clonotype with a few counts. The rearrangement joins TRBV7-6 to TRBJ2-5, with 7 nucleotides matching TRBD1. After removal of 3 bases from V and 3 bases from J, the junction contained 7 bases not matched to a gene. The CDR3 runs to 15 residues. Germline CDR1 and CDR2: SGHVS and FNYEAQ. CDR3 nucleotide sequence: TGTGCCAGCAGCTTGTACAGGGGCGCGAAAGAGACCCAGTACTTC. It translates to CASSLYRGAKETQYF.

The chain links TRBV4-3 to TRBJ1-2, with a tentative D call TRBD1 (5 bases). CDR3 length equals 14 residues. Germline CDR1 reads LGHNA; CDR2 reads YSLEER. V shed 0 bases and J shed 5 bases, with 10 bases lying between them. CDR3 in amino acids: CASSQEARGYGYTF. The CDR3 nucleotides read TGCGCCAGCAGCCAAGAGGCCCGGGGGTATGGCTACACCTTC.

The CDR3 spells CSARDLVDRGDSPLHF. The CDR3 nucleotides read TGCAGTGCTAGAGACCTCGTGGACAGGGGAGATTCACCCCTCCACTTT. This chain links TRBV20-1 with TRBJ1-6; 9 bases agree with TRBD1. The V gene end was trimmed by 0 bases and the J gene end by 8 bases; junction bases not matched to a gene: 8. The CDR3 consists of 16 residues. Germline CDR1 and CDR2: DFQATT and SNEGSKA (reference sequence).

The chain combines TRBV6-4 with TRBJ2-3; D call uncertain. The CDR3 loop spans 16 amino acids. The germline V and J ends were trimmed by 5 bases and 0 bases, with 15 bases remaining between them. Germline V gene data show CDR1 as MRHNA and CDR2 as SNTAGT. The DNA of the CDR3 is TGTGCCAGCAGTCACCGCGAAGCGATAAGCACAGATACGCAGTATTTT. Its protein product is CASSHREAISTDTQYF.

This clonotype was counted only a few times. In DNA form, the CDR3 reads TGCAGTGCTAGAGATGGGGGACTAGCGGGAAGGGGGGAGACCCAGTACTTC. It specifies CSARDGGLAGRGETQYF. The chain recombines TRBV20-1 with TRBJ2-5; 13 bases fit TRBD2. This CDR3 comprises 17 residues. The germline V gene has CDR1 DFQATT and CDR2 SNEGSKA (reference sequence). Trimming removed 0 bases from V and 5 bases from J; junction bases left unmatched: 9.

V gene TRBV6-5 combines with J gene TRBJ2-5; 9 bases agree with TRBD2. With V trimmed by 0 bases and J by 0 bases, 11 bases remained unmatched. This CDR3 region has 19 residues. Germline values: CDR1 MNHEY, CDR2 SVGAGI. The CDR3 reads CASSYSKWAGGMYQETQYF. Written as DNA, the CDR3 is TGTGCCAGCAGTTACTCGAAATGGGCGGGAGGGATGTACCAAGAGACCCAGTACTTC.

This clonotype was seen a few times. The CDR3 protein is CASSKYEQFF. For the CDR3, the DNA is TGTGCCAGCAGTAAGTATGAGCAGTTCTTC. This chain joins TRBV6-2 or TRBV6-3 and TRBJ2-1; no definite D call. The germline V gene has CDR1 MNHEY and CDR2 SVGEGT. The CDR3 has 10 amino acids. Trimming removed 5 bases at V and 8 bases at J, with 4 bases between.

The V gene is TRBV7-3, the J gene TRBJ2-3, with D unclear. Germline CDR1 SGHTA, CDR2 FQGTGA. The CDR3 is made up of 15 amino acids. The V and J ends lost 2 bases and 2 bases respectively, with 11 bases between them. The CDR3 DNA is TGTGCCAGCAGCTTAGCCCTTGGGGTCACAGATACGCAGTATTTT. Protein sequence: CASSLALGVTDTQYF.

This clonotype turned up a few times. The CDR3 loop is CASRPLVSGLNNEQFF. The CDR3 nucleotides are TGCGCCAGCAGGCCCTTGGTTAGCGGTCTGAACAATGAGCAGTTCTTC. The chain has TRBV5-1 and TRBJ2-1, with TRBD2 as a possible D gene (6 bases). Trimming stripped 5 bases from V and 5 bases from J, with 20 bases between. CDR1 and CDR2 (germline): SGHRS, YFSETQ. This CDR3 comprises 16 residues.

Only a few counts were recorded for this clonotype. V and J are TRBV9 and TRBJ2-6; D is uncertain. Trimming left V 3 bases short and J 0 bases short, with 10 bases between. The germline V gene has CDR1 SGDLS and CDR2 YYNGEE. The CDR3 totals 16 residues. This chain's CDR3 is CASSGPLLSGANVLTF. The CDR3 region has the DNA TGTGCCAGCAGCGGGCCCCTGCTCTCTGGGGCCAACGTCCTGACTTTC.

The V gene is TRBV10-3, the J gene TRBJ2-1; the D gene is possibly TRBD1 (6 bases). Germline V gene lookup returns CDR1 ENHRY and CDR2 SYGVKD. CDR3 length: 13 residues. V was clipped by 8 bases and J by 5 bases, with 13 bases between them. The CDR3 region is CAILRDTDNEQFF. In DNA form, the CDR3 reads TGTGCCATCCTCCGGGACACCGACAATGAGCAGTTCTTC.

This clonotype was counted at least ten times. V gene TRBV29-1 combines with J gene TRBJ2-1, with a possible D match to TRBD2 (7 bases). The germline CDR1 and CDR2 sequences are SQVTM and ANQGSEA. The CDR3 is 14 amino acids. Trimming took 6 bases from V and 6 from J, leaving 18 bases between them. The CDR3 is CSVLGGRGSNEQFF. The CDR3 nucleotides are TGCAGCGTGCTAGGGGGGAGGGGCTCCAATGAGCAGTTCTTC.

This clonotype has more than one count but fewer than ten. The rearrangement joins TRBV13 to TRBJ2-2; D is perhaps TRBD1 or TRBD2 (5 bases each). The ends were cut back, 2 bases at V and 3 bases at J, with 13 bases in the middle. The CDR3 loop spans 16 amino acids. The germline V gene encodes CDR1 PRHDT and CDR2 FYEKMQ (reference sequence). This CDR3 is CASSLNLGTYTGELFF. The CDR3 DNA sequence: TGTGCCAGCAGCTTAAACCTAGGGACCTACACCGGGGAGCTGTTTTTT.